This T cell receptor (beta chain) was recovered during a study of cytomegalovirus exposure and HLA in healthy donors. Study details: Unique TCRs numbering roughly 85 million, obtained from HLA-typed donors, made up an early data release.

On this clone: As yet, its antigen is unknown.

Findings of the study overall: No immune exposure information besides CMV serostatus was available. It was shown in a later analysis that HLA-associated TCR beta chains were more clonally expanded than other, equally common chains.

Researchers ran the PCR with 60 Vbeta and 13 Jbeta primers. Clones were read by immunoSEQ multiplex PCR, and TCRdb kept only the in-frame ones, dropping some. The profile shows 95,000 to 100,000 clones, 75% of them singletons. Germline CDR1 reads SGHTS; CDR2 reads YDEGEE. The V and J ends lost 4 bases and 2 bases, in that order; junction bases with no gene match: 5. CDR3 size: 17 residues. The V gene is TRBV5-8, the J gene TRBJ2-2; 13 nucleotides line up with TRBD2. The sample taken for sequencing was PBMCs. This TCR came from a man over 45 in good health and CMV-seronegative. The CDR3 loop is CASSNSGLAGNTGELFF. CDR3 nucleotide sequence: TGTGCCAGCAGCAACTCGGGACTAGCGGGAAACACCGGGGAGCTGTTTTTT. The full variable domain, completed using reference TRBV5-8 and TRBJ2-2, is EAGVTQSPTHLIKTRGQQATLRCSPISGHTSVYWYQQALGLGLQFLLWYDEGEERNRGNFPPRFSGRQFPNYSSELNVNALELEDSALYLCASSNSGLAGNTGELFFGEGSRLTVL.